This TCR beta chain came from a study of beta chain features in type 1 diabetes. Of the isolated RNA, all was reverse transcribed, and so the sequenced material was expressed TCRB transcripts. The table came from immunoSEQ multiplex PCR; TCRdb's copy has only in-frame clones and leaves some out. The data show 200,000 to 250,000 clones, about a tenth seen once. Whole-study results and caveats: Naive, central memory and Treg TCRB repertoires appeared more alike in patients than in healthy donors.

A few counts support this clone. Its antigen is undetermined. Its ends do not fully match the called genes, so a read error is possible. This CDR3 has 13 amino acids. CDR1 and CDR2 from the germline V gene are SSHAT and FNYEAQ (reference sequence). The receptor was isolated from a man aged 18 to 29 in good health. The chain links TRBV7-7 to TRBJ1-1; D remains unclear. The sequenced material came from central memory CD4+ T cells from blood. The CDR3 reads CASSLNTGTEAFF. In DNA form, the CDR3 reads TGTGCTAGCAGCTTAAACACGGGGACTGAAGCTTTCTTT.